This paragraph reports one T cell receptor (beta chain). Its specificity is unknown. 13 Jbeta primers and 60 Vbeta primers were used for the PCR. The data were produced by immunoSEQ multiplex PCR, yet TCRdb's version contains in-frame clones alone and is incomplete. The listing contains 150,000 to 200,000 clones. The sample belongs to a study of cytomegalovirus exposure and HLA in healthy donors. When sampled, the donors appeared nominally healthy, though they likely had unrecorded immune exposures. Findings of the study overall: Testing in vitro showed a few CMV-associated chains specific for CMV antigens. A later analysis reportedly identified an Asian-associated ancestry cluster as carrying fewer N-insertions than the approximately 640-donor mean.

This TCR was sampled from a man aged 25-45 years in good health and CMV-seronegative. The sequencing input was PBMCs.

The CDR3 region has the DNA TGTGCCAGCAGCTCTACCAGGGCCCTCCACTTT. Amino acids: CASSSTRALHF. The genes are TRBV7-2 and TRBJ1-6; TRBD1 is a possible D gene (5 bases). Trimming left V 4 bases short and J 14 bases short, with 9 bases between. From germline, CDR1 is SGHTA and CDR2 FQGNSA. The CDR3 is 11 residues long.